This T cell receptor (beta chain) was profiled in a study of blood T cell repertoires in COVID-19. Study details: Some COVID-19 samples were acute and others convalescent; all came from the United States, Italy and Spain. T cells, B-cell-depleted T cells, or PBMCs provided the cDNA or gDNA that served as material.

In the original analysis: Reference gene primer amplification in the assay estimated nucleated cell counts. The repertoire was sequenced with immunoSEQ multiplex PCR; TCRdb's copy has only in-frame clones and lacks some. D and trimming come from the DNA, and the V and J calls and clone size come from that table. This table has 270,000 or so clones, approximately 85% appearing once. Between the trimmed V and J ends, which lost 4 bases and 0 bases, there was a span of 11 bases. CDR3 size: 16 residues. Looked up from germline, CDR1 is SGHRS and CDR2 is YFSETQ. The TCR comes from a human donor in a cohort sampled during active COVID-19. The specimen sequenced was peripheral blood. V gene TRBV5-1 combines with J gene TRBJ2-6; no firm D call. The CDR3 sequence is CASSTRHNSGANVLTF. The CDR3 nucleotides read TGCGCCAGCAGCACTCGACATAACTCTGGGGCCAACGTCCTGACTTTC. The variable domain in full, completed from reference TRBV5-1 and TRBJ2-6, reads KAGVTQTPRYLIKTRGQQVTLSCSPISGHRSVSWYQQTPGQGLQFLFEYFSETQRNKGNFPGRFSGRQFSNSRSEMNVSTLELGDSALYLCASSTRHNSGANVLTFGAGSRLTVL.